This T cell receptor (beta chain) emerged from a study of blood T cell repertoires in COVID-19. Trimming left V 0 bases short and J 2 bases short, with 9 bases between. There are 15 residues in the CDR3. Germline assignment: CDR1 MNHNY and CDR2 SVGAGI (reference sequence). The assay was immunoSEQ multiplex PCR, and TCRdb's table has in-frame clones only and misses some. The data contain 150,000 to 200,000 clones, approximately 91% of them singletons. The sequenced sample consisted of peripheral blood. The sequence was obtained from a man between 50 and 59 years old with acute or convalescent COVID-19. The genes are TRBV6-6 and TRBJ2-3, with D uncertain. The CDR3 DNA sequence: TGTGCCAGCAGTTACTCGGCACAGCCCACAGATACGCAGTATTTT. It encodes CASSYSAQPTDTQYF.